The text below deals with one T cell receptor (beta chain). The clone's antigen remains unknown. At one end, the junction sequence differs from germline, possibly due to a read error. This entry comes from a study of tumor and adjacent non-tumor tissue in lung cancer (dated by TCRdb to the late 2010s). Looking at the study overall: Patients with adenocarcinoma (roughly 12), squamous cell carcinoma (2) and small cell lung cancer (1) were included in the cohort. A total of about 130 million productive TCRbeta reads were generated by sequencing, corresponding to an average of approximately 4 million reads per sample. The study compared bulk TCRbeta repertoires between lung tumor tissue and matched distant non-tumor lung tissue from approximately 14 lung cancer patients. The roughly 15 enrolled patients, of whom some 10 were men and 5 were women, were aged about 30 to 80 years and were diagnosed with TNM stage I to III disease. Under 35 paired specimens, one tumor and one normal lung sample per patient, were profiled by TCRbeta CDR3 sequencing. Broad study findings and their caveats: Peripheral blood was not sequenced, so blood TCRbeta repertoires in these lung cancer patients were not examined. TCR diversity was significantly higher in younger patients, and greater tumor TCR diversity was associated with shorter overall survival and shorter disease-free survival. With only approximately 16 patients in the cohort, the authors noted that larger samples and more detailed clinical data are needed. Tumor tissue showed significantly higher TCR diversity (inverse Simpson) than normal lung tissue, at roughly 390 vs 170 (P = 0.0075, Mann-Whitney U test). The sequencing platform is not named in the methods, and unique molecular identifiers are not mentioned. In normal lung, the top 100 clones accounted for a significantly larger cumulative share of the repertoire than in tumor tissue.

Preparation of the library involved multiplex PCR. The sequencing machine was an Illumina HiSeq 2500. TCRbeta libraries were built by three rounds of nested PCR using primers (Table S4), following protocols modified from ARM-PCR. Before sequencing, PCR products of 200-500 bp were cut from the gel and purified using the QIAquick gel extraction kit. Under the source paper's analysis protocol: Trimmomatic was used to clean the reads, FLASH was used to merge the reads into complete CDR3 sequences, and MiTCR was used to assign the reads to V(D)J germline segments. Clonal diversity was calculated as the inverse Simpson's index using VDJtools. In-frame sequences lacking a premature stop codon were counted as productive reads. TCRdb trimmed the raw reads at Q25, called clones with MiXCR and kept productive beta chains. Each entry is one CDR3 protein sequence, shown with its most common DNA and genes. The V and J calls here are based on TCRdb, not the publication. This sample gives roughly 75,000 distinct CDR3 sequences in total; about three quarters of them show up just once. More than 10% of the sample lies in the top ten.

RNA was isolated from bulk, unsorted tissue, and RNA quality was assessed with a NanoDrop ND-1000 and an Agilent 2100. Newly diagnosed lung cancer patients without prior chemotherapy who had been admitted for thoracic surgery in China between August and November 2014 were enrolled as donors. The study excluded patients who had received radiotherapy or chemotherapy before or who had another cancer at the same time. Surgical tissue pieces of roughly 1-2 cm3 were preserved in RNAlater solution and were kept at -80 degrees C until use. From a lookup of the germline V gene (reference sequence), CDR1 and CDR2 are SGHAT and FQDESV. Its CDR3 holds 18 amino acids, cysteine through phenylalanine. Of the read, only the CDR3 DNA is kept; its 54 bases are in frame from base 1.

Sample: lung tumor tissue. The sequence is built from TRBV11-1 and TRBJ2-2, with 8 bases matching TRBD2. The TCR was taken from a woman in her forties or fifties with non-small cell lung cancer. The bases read TGTGTCAGCAACGTAGCTATCAGCGGGAGTTACCACACCGGGGACCTGTTTTTT. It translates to CVSNVAISGSYHTGDLFF.